The 17 T cell receptor beta chains given below trace back to one sample, sequenced in a study of blood T cell repertoires in COVID-19. The table came from immunoSEQ multiplex PCR; TCRdb's copy has only in-frame clones and leaves some out. Found here are about 300,000 clones, 80% to 90% of them singletons; the top ten hold approximately 6.5%. Input material: peripheral blood. Receptors were obtained from a woman between 50 and 59 years old with COVID-19, enrolled during active disease.

J is TRBJ2-7 and V is TRBV6-6; 9 bases agree with TRBD2. CDR1 and CDR2 from the germline V gene are MNHNY and SVGAGI (reference sequence). Germline trimming cut 6 bases from V and 1 base from J; bases unmatched to any gene: 4. The CDR3 covers 14 residues. CDR3 nucleotide sequence: TGTGCCAGCAGATTGACTAGCGGTTCCTACGAGCAGTACTTC. Translated: CASRLTSGSYEQYF.

V and J are TRBV3-1 (or the pseudogene TRBV3-2) and TRBJ2-6, with TRBD2 matching over 11 bases. Germline V gene lookup returns CDR1 LGHDT and CDR2 YNNKEL (reference sequence). V dropped 1 base and J dropped 0; count of bases not matched to a gene: 5. The CDR3 contains 19 residues. The CDR3 here is CASSQAVAGGGSGANVLTF. CDR3 nucleotide sequence: TGTGCCAGCAGCCAAGCAGTAGCGGGAGGGGGCTCTGGGGCCAACGTCCTGACTTTC.

The chain employs TRBV11-2 and TRBJ1-6; D may be TRBD1 (5 bases). Looked up from germline, CDR1 is SGHAT and CDR2 is FQNNGV. The CDR3 sequence is 14 residues long. Deletions cut 2 bases from V and 10 bases from J, with 12 bases between. The CDR3 loop reads CASSLFQGLSPLHF. For the CDR3, the DNA is TGTGCCAGCAGCTTATTCCAGGGTTTGTCACCCCTCCACTTT.

V gene TRBV19 combines with J gene TRBJ2-7; 14 bases agree with TRBD2. The CDR3 contains 20 residues. CDR1 and CDR2 (germline): LNHDA, SQIVND (reference sequence). Trimming took 11 bases from V and 2 from J; bases not matched to a gene: 23. The CDR3, as DNA: TGTGCCTTTGGGGTGGCCCCTCAGACTAGCGGGAGGGCTTGTCCCTACGAGCAGTACTTC. It codes for CAFGVAPQTSGRACPYEQYF.

The V and J genes are TRBV3-1 (or the pseudogene TRBV3-2) and TRBJ1-4; D gene ambiguous. Germline lookup yields CDR1 LGHDT and CDR2 YNNKEL (reference sequence). The V end was cut by 0 bases, the J end by 8 bases, with 13 bases between. The CDR3 is 15 residues long. In nucleotides, the CDR3 is TGTGCCAGCAGCCAAGACGAGACATACTGGGAAAAACTGTTTTTT. It specifies CASSQDETYWEKLFF.

The chain employs TRBV5-1 and TRBJ2-3; 8 nucleotides line up with TRBD1. The germline V gene has CDR1 SGHRS and CDR2 YFSETQ. After removal of 2 bases from V and 6 bases from J, the junction contained 5 bases not matched to a gene. The CDR3 has 14 amino acids. This chain's CDR3 is CASSFRYRGDTQYF. The CDR3 nucleotides read TGCGCCAGCAGCTTTCGCTACAGGGGGGATACGCAGTATTTT.

This chain links TRBV11-2 with TRBJ1-6; 8 bases are shared with TRBD1. The CDR3 sequence is 17 residues long. Germline V CDR1 and CDR2: SGHAT, FQNNGV. V lost 2 bases to trimming and J lost 4 bases; unmatched junction nucleotides: 7. CDR3 amino acids: CASSLRVQGAYNSPLHF. DNA for the CDR3: TGTGCCAGCAGCTTACGGGTGCAGGGGGCTTATAATTCACCCCTCCACTTT.

The rearrangement joins TRBV30 to TRBJ1-2; D is unresolved. Deletions cut 4 bases from V and 5 bases from J, with 23 bases between. The CDR3 spans 16 residues. The germline gives CDR1 GTSNPN, CDR2 SVGIG (reference sequence). The CDR3 loop reads CAWTLGGNIPAYGYTF. The CDR3 DNA follows: TGTGCCTGGACTTTGGGAGGAAACATTCCTGCATATGGCTACACCTTC.

This chain connects TRBV7-2 to TRBJ2-5, with D possibly being TRBD1 (5 bases). Germline CDR1 SGHTA, CDR2 FQGNSA. CDR3 length equals 18 residues. The V end was cut by 5 bases, the J end by 2 bases, with 24 bases between. For the CDR3, the DNA is TGTGCCAGCAGCCCCACCCGCTCGCTGGGGCCGACACAAGAGACCCAGTACTTC. Translated: CASSPTRSLGPTQETQYF. Using reference TRBV7-2 and TRBJ2-5 for the parts outside the CDR3, the full variable domain is GAGVSQSPSNKVTEKGKDVELRCDPISGHTALYWYRQSLGQGLEFLIYFQGNSAPDKSGLPSDRFSAERTGGSVSTLTIQRTQQEDSAVYLCASSPTRSLGPTQETQYFGPGTRLLVL.

The chain carries TRBV19 and TRBJ2-2; unclear D gene. CDR3 length equals 15 residues. V was shortened by 6 bases and J by 2 bases, with 13 bases between the two germline ends. Germline V CDR1 and CDR2: LNHDA, SQIVND (reference sequence). CDR3 coding DNA: TGTGCCAGTAGACAACAAGGCGGTAACACCGGGGAGCTGTTTTTT. The encoded protein is CASRQQGGNTGELFF.

CDR3: CAEQGEGTEAFF. The CDR3 DNA reads as TGTGCGGAACAGGGGGAAGGAACTGAAGCTTTCTTT. The chain combines TRBV6-5 with TRBJ1-1; TRBD1 agrees at 8 bases. Germline CDR1 and CDR2: MNHEY and SVGAGI. The CDR3 contains 12 residues.

The genes are TRBV10-3 and TRBJ2-5; 11 nucleotides match TRBD2. The V and J ends lost 4 bases and 4 bases, in that order; junction bases with no gene match: 11. The CDR3 has 17 amino acids. From germline, CDR1 is ENHRY and CDR2 SYGVKD. CDR3: CAISGNHLAGGGETQYF. CDR3 sequence (DNA): TGTGCCATCAGTGGGAACCACCTAGCGGGGGGAGGAGAGACCCAGTACTTC.

The chain links TRBV3-1 (or the pseudogene TRBV3-2) to TRBJ2-3, with 11 bases lining up with TRBD2. CDR1 and CDR2 from the germline V gene are LGHDT and YNNKEL (reference sequence). The J segment lost 0 bases and the V segment lost 4 bases, leaving 9 bases of the junction unmatched. This CDR3 contains 18 residues. The CDR3 DNA follows: TGTGCCAGCAGCCCCACCCCCGGGACTAGCGGTAGCACAGATACGCAGTATTTT. This gives the protein CASSPTPGTSGSTDTQYF.

The V and J genes are TRBV18 and TRBJ1-5; a weak D match, TRBD1 (5 bases). Germline assignment: CDR1 KGHSH and CDR2 LQKENI. V lost 3 bases and J lost 6, with 21 bases in between. The CDR3 totals 17 residues. CDR3 loop: CASSPSPGGIRLQPQHF. CDR3 coding DNA: TGTGCCAGCTCACCGTCGCCGGGGGGAATCCGGCTTCAGCCCCAGCATTTT.

J is TRBJ2-3 and V is TRBV7-2, with 10 bases identical to TRBD2. CDR1 and CDR2 (germline): SGHTA, FQGNSA. This CDR3 comprises 17 residues. Germline trimming cut 4 bases from V and 5 bases from J; bases unmatched to any gene: 12. This chain's CDR3 is CASSSGGLAGVVDTQYF. The CDR3 bases are TGTGCCAGCAGCTCAGGAGGCCTAGCGGGAGTGGTAGATACGCAGTATTTT. The full variable domain, with the rest looked up from reference TRBV7-2 and TRBJ2-3, is GAGVSQSPSNKVTEKGKDVELRCDPISGHTALYWYRQSLGQGLEFLIYFQGNSAPDKSGLPSDRFSAERTGGSVSTLTIQRTQQEDSAVYLCASSSGGLAGVVDTQYFGPGTRLTVL.

The chain carries TRBV7-9 and TRBJ2-7; 7 bases fit TRBD2. CDR1 and CDR2 from the germline V gene are SEHNR and FQNEAQ (reference sequence). The CDR3 spans 16 residues. With V trimmed by 2 bases and J by 5 bases, 12 bases remained unmatched. The CDR3 DNA reads TGTGCCAGCAGCTTAACCTGGACTAGAGGTTTGGACGAGCAGTACTTC. It codes for CASSLTWTRGLDEQYF.

This chain joins TRBV6-6 and TRBJ1-5; tentatively, D is TRBD1 (5 bases). The CDR3 is made up of 13 amino acids. CDR1 is MNHNY and CDR2 is SVGAGI in the germline V gene (reference sequence). V shed 6 bases and J shed 2 bases, with 8 bases lying between them. The CDR3 region is CASRAGGNQPQHF. The CDR3 nucleotides read TGTGCCAGCAGAGCGGGGGGCAATCAGCCCCAGCATTTT.